This T cell receptor beta chain emerged from a study of control samples from healthy donors and cancer patients. Data came from immunoSEQ multiplex PCR; TCRdb stores just in-frame clones and leaves some out. The sample holds about 61,000 clones, 90% seen once. Sequences were obtained from PBMCs. The sequence was collected from a man in his sixties with colorectal cancer.

CDR3 coding DNA: TGTGCCAGCAGCTACCTTAGCTCAGATACGCAGTATTTT. Protein sequence: CASSYLSSDTQYF. The V call is TRBV11-3, the J call TRBJ2-3; no reliable D call. Trimming removed 4 bases from V and 4 bases from J, with 9 bases in between. Germline V gives CDR1 SGHNT, CDR2 YENEEA. CDR3 size: 13 residues. Variable domain in full (rest from reference TRBV11-3 and TRBJ2-3): EAGVVQSPRYKIIEKKQPVAFWCNPISGHNTLYWYLQNLGQGPELLIRYENEEAVDDSQLPKDRFSAERLKGVDSTLKIQPAELGDSAVYLCASSYLSSDTQYFGPGTRLTVL.